These T cell receptor beta chains were read from a single sample in a study of cytomegalovirus exposure and HLA in healthy donors. Clones were read by immunoSEQ multiplex PCR, and TCRdb kept only the in-frame ones, dropping some. Counted here are under 200,000 clones, about 63% occurring once; the ten biggest clones make up 2.5% to 3%. The sample taken for sequencing was PBMCs. The receptor source for this set is a middle-aged woman in good health and CMV-seropositive. The CDR3 runs from the conserved cysteine through the conserved F or W. D genes are given only for firm matches. For some rows the clone size is stated as once, few or many, or as a class when expanded; others skip it.

d_gene: TRBD2
j_gene: TRBJ2-7
abundance: -
v_gene: TRBV28
CDR3nt: TGTGCCAGCAGCACTAGCGGGGCCTCCTACGAGCAGTACTTC
CDR3aa: CASSTSGASYEQYF

d_gene: -
j_gene: TRBJ1-2
abundance: -
v_gene: TRBV5-6
CDR3nt: TGTGCCAGCAGCGTGTACCTCCGGTATGGCTACACCTTC
CDR3aa: CASSVYLRYGYTF

d_gene: TRBD2
j_gene: TRBJ2-7
abundance: -
v_gene: TRBV5-4
CDR3nt: TGTGCCAGCAGCCAAGGACTAGCGGGAGGGTACGAGCAGTACTTC
CDR3aa: CASSQGLAGGYEQYF

d_gene: TRBD1
j_gene: TRBJ2-3
abundance: -
v_gene: TRBV7-7
CDR3nt: TGTGCTAGCAGCCCAACGACAGGGACAGATACGCAGTATTTT
CDR3aa: CASSPTTGTDTQYF

d_gene: TRBD1
j_gene: TRBJ2-2
abundance: -
v_gene: TRBV7-9
CDR3nt: TGTGCCAGCAGCTTGATACGCGGACAGGTTGCCGGGGAGCTGTTTTTT
CDR3aa: CASSLIRGQVAGELFF

d_gene: -
j_gene: TRBJ1-1
abundance: few
v_gene: TRBV14
CDR3nt: TGTGCCAGCAGCCTACCGACTGGCCTCATGAACACTGAAGCTTTCTTT
CDR3aa: CASSLPTGLMNTEAFF

d_gene: -
j_gene: TRBJ1-1
abundance: -
v_gene: TRBV28
CDR3nt: TGTGCCAGCAGTACCTCGCGCACTGAAGCTTTCTTT
CDR3aa: CASSTSRTEAFF

d_gene: TRBD1
j_gene: TRBJ1-2
abundance: few
v_gene: TRBV5-4
CDR3nt: TGTGCCAGCAGCGGGATAGACAGGGGTGGCTACACCTTC
CDR3aa: CASSGIDRGGYTF

d_gene: -
j_gene: TRBJ1-1
abundance: -
v_gene: TRBV5-1
CDR3nt: TGCGCCAGCAGCTTGGGGCGGCAGGGTTCTCAGGCTTTCTTT
CDR3aa: CASSLGRQGSQAFF

d_gene: -
j_gene: TRBJ2-3
abundance: few
v_gene: TRBV29-1
CDR3nt: TGCAGCGTTGAGGATCTAAGCAGCGTCTCCACAGATACGCAGTATTTT
CDR3aa: CSVEDLSSVSTDTQYF

d_gene: TRBD1
j_gene: TRBJ1-5
abundance: -
v_gene: TRBV2
CDR3nt: TGTGCCAGCAGCCGGGACAGTGGGCAGCCCCAGCATTTT
CDR3aa: CASSRDSGQPQHF

d_gene: -
j_gene: TRBJ2-1
abundance: few
v_gene: TRBV7-9
CDR3nt: TGTGCCAGCAGCCCCGGCCTAGCGCTCAATGAGCAGTTCTTC
CDR3aa: CASSPGLALNEQFF

d_gene: TRBD1
j_gene: TRBJ1-1
abundance: -
v_gene: TRBV7-3
CDR3nt: TGTGCCAGCAGCTTATGGGACAGAGAGAACACTGAAGCTTTCTTT
CDR3aa: CASSLWDRENTEAFF

d_gene: -
j_gene: TRBJ2-2
abundance: -
v_gene: TRBV27
CDR3nt: TGTGCCAGCAGTATGGGGACTAACACCGGGGAGCTGTTTTTT
CDR3aa: CASSMGTNTGELFF

d_gene: -
j_gene: TRBJ1-1
abundance: -
v_gene: TRBV9
CDR3nt: TGTGCCAGCAGCACTGGCCCGATCGGGGTTACTGAAGCTTTCTTT
CDR3aa: CASSTGPIGVTEAFF

d_gene: -
j_gene: TRBJ2-3
abundance: -
v_gene: TRBV2
CDR3nt: TGTGCCAGCAGTCTCACAGATACGCAGTATTTT
CDR3aa: CASSLTDTQYF

d_gene: TRBD1
j_gene: TRBJ2-2
abundance: once
v_gene: TRBV11-2
CDR3nt: TGTGCCAGCAGCGCACCGGGACAGGGTGGTCCCGGGGAGCTGTTTTTT
CDR3aa: CASSAPGQGGPGELFF

d_gene: -
j_gene: TRBJ1-3
abundance: once
v_gene: TRBV7-2
CDR3nt: TGTGCCAGCAGCTTAGGTAGAGGGTCTGGAAACACCATATATTTT
CDR3aa: CASSLGRGSGNTIYF

d_gene: -
j_gene: TRBJ2-5
abundance: -
v_gene: TRBV9
CDR3nt: TGTGCCAGCAGCGGAACTTCTAATCGGGAGACCCAGTACTTC
CDR3aa: CASSGTSNRETQYF

d_gene: TRBD1
j_gene: TRBJ1-5
abundance: once
v_gene: TRBV7-3
CDR3nt: TGTGCCAGCAGCTTAAGGGCTAACAGGGGTCGGTTAGGTCAGCCCCAGCATTTT
CDR3aa: CASSLRANRGRLGQPQHF

d_gene: -
j_gene: TRBJ1-1
abundance: -
v_gene: TRBV28
CDR3nt: TGTGCCAGCACCTCCGGGGGGGCTGGTGAAGCTTTCTTT
CDR3aa: CASTSGGAGEAFF

d_gene: TRBD1
j_gene: TRBJ2-2
abundance: once
v_gene: TRBV6-6
CDR3nt: TGTGCCAGCCGCCCCGGGACAGGGAACACCGGGGAGCTGTTTTTT
CDR3aa: CASRPGTGNTGELFF

d_gene: -
j_gene: TRBJ1-3
abundance: -
v_gene: TRBV6-5
CDR3nt: TGTGCCAGCATTCCGGGACTCGGGAATGGCATATATTTT
CDR3aa: CASIPGLGNGIYF

d_gene: TRBD2
j_gene: TRBJ2-5
abundance: -
v_gene: TRBV19
CDR3nt: TGTGCCAGTAGTATCGGGGGGGAGACCCAGTACTTC
CDR3aa: CASSIGGETQYF

d_gene: -
j_gene: TRBJ1-2
abundance: -
v_gene: TRBV27
CDR3nt: TGTGCCAGCAGCATGCAGGGATTAAACTATGGCTACACCTTC
CDR3aa: CASSMQGLNYGYTF

d_gene: TRBD2
j_gene: TRBJ2-3
abundance: -
v_gene: TRBV27
CDR3nt: TGTGCCAGCAGTCTCCGACTAGCGGCTAGCACAGATACGCAGTATTTT
CDR3aa: CASSLRLAASTDTQYF

d_gene: TRBD1
j_gene: TRBJ1-1
abundance: few
v_gene: TRBV9
CDR3nt: TGTGCCAGCAGCGAGGGGACAGGGGCCGCTAACGCTGAAGCTTTCTTT
CDR3aa: CASSEGTGAANAEAFF

d_gene: TRBD1
j_gene: TRBJ2-2
abundance: -
v_gene: TRBV5-4
CDR3nt: TGTGCCAGCAGCCGCGACAGGGTGGGCACCGGGGAGCTGTTTTTT
CDR3aa: CASSRDRVGTGELFF

d_gene: -
j_gene: TRBJ1-2
abundance: -
v_gene: TRBV30
CDR3nt: TGTGCCTGGACTTTGAGGGGGAACTATGGCTACACCTTC
CDR3aa: CAWTLRGNYGYTF

d_gene: -
j_gene: TRBJ2-2
abundance: few
v_gene: TRBV5-4
CDR3nt: TGTGCCAGCAGCGCGGGCACCGGGGAGCTGTTTTTT
CDR3aa: CASSAGTGELFF

d_gene: -
j_gene: TRBJ1-2
abundance: -
v_gene: TRBV5-1
CDR3nt: TGCGCCAGCAGCTACGGAGAGGCTGGCTACACCTTC
CDR3aa: CASSYGEAGYTF

d_gene: -
j_gene: TRBJ1-1
abundance: -
v_gene: TRBV28
CDR3nt: TGTGCCAGCAGCACTCCGTGGACGGGAGGTACTGAAGCTTTCTTT
CDR3aa: CASSTPWTGGTEAFF

d_gene: TRBD1
j_gene: TRBJ1-2
abundance: -
v_gene: TRBV6-1
CDR3nt: TGTGCCAGCAGTACCGGGACAGCCTATGGCTACACCTTC
CDR3aa: CASSTGTAYGYTF

d_gene: -
j_gene: TRBJ1-5
abundance: -
v_gene: TRBV6-5
CDR3nt: TGTGCCAGCAAGAGGGATGTGGAGAATCAGCCCCAGCATTTT
CDR3aa: CASKRDVENQPQHF

d_gene: -
j_gene: TRBJ1-6
abundance: few
v_gene: TRBV28
CDR3nt: TGTGCCAGCAGAACATCGTGGTCCTATAATTCACCCCTCCACTTT
CDR3aa: CASRTSWSYNSPLHF

d_gene: TRBD2
j_gene: TRBJ2-2
abundance: -
v_gene: TRBV5-4
CDR3nt: TGTGCCAGCAGCTTGGGGAGCGGGATGAACACCGGGGAGCTGTTTTTT
CDR3aa: CASSLGSGMNTGELFF

d_gene: -
j_gene: TRBJ1-2
abundance: -
v_gene: TRBV6-1
CDR3nt: TGTGCCAGCAGTGAATTAGCAGTAGGCTACACCTTC
CDR3aa: CASSELAVGYTF

d_gene: TRBD1
j_gene: TRBJ2-5
abundance: -
v_gene: TRBV28
CDR3nt: TGTGCCAGCAGTACAGGGGGCAGACAAGAGACCCAGTACTTC
CDR3aa: CASSTGGRQETQYF

d_gene: -
j_gene: TRBJ1-2
abundance: few
v_gene: TRBV7-2
CDR3nt: TGTGCCAGCAGCTTAGGGGCAAACTATGGCTACACCTTC
CDR3aa: CASSLGANYGYTF

d_gene: TRBD2
j_gene: TRBJ2-3
abundance: -
v_gene: TRBV9
CDR3nt: TGTGCCAGCAGCGTAGGTTCTAGCGGAACAGATACGCAGTATTTT
CDR3aa: CASSVGSSGTDTQYF

d_gene: -
j_gene: TRBJ2-2
abundance: -
v_gene: TRBV7-6
CDR3nt: TGTGCCAGCAGCTCATATGGGGGGACAGAGAACACCGGGGAGCTGTTTTTT
CDR3aa: CASSSYGGTENTGELFF

d_gene: TRBD2
j_gene: TRBJ2-1
abundance: -
v_gene: TRBV10-3
CDR3nt: TGTGCCATAGGGACTAGCGGGAACAATGAGCAGTTCTTC
CDR3aa: CAIGTSGNNEQFF